Listed here are 17 T cell receptor beta chains from one sample, sequenced in a study of cytomegalovirus exposure and HLA in healthy donors. Vbeta (60) and Jbeta (13) primers were used in the PCR. Data came from immunoSEQ multiplex PCR; TCRdb stores just in-frame clones and leaves some out. The sample holds about 79,000 clones. The specimen was PBMCs. The receptors here all came from a man aged 30 to 39 in good health and CMV-seronegative.

This rearrangement joins TRBV10-2 to TRBJ1-2; a possible D gene is TRBD1 (5 bases). Trimming removed 10 bases at V and 2 bases at J, with 17 bases between. The CDR3 totals 14 residues. The germline CDR1 and CDR2 sequences are WSHSY and SAAADI. DNA of the CDR3: TGCGCCACCCAGGGAGGGATCGGCAACTATGGCTACACCTTC. Translated: CATQGGIGNYGYTF.

V usage is TRBV5-4 and J usage is TRBJ1-3; D might be TRBD1 (5 bases). This CDR3 contains 14 residues. Germline CDR1 is SGHNT and CDR2 is YYREEE (reference sequence). Trimming stripped 4 bases from V and 0 bases from J, with 8 bases between. CDR3 in DNA: TGTGCCAGCAGCCAGGGTCTCTCTGGAAACACCATATATTTT. It codes for CASSQGLSGNTIYF.

The genes are TRBV18 and TRBJ1-1; the match to TRBD1 covers 7 bases. CDR1 and CDR2 from the germline V gene are KGHSH and LQKENI. This CDR3 has 15 amino acids. Trimming cost V 3 bases and J 0 bases; bases outside gene matches: 4. CDR3 region: CASSPFTGVNTEAFF. CDR3 nucleotides: TGTGCCAGCTCACCCTTTACAGGGGTGAACACTGAAGCTTTCTTT.

The chain links TRBV6-4 to TRBJ2-7; no clear D gene. CDR1 is MRHNA and CDR2 is SNTAGT in the germline V gene. The CDR3 totals 13 residues. The V gene lost 0 bases and the J gene lost 2 bases, with 5 bases spanning the gap. The CDR3 coding sequence is TGTGCCAGCAGTGACTCCCCTCCCTACGAGCAGTACTTC. Translation gives CASSDSPPYEQYF.

This sequence joins TRBV7-2 and TRBJ1-1; no clear D. Germline V gives CDR1 SGHTA, CDR2 FQGNSA. V gave up 2 bases and J gave up 6 bases, with 10 bases separating them. The CDR3 totals 13 residues. The CDR3 nucleotides are TGTGCCAGCAGCTTAACCCGAGGGTCTGAAGCTTTCTTT. It codes for CASSLTRGSEAFF. Complete variable domain (other parts from reference TRBV7-2 and TRBJ1-1): GAGVSQSPSNKVTEKGKDVELRCDPISGHTALYWYRQSLGQGLEFLIYFQGNSAPDKSGLPSDRFSAERTGGSVSTLTIQRTQQEDSAVYLCASSLTRGSEAFFGQGTRLTVV.

The CDR3 DNA is TGCGCCAGCAGCCAAGGTATTTCTGGGAGGAACACTGAAGCTTTCTTT. It is translated as CASSQGISGRNTEAFF. This chain uses TRBV4-1 with TRBJ1-1; D not certain. Germline V gives CDR1 MGHRA, CDR2 YSYEKL. V lost 1 base and J 1 base, leaving 13 bases between the germline ends. The CDR3 runs to 16 residues.

This rearrangement joins TRBV6-6 to TRBJ1-5; 10 bases are shared with TRBD1. Looked up from germline, CDR1 is MNHNY and CDR2 is SVGAGI (reference sequence). CDR3 length equals 15 residues. Unmatched junction bases numbered 2, after V lost 6 bases and J lost 0 bases. This CDR3 reads CASRGTGASNQPQHF. In nucleotides, the CDR3 is TGTGCCAGCAGGGGGACAGGGGCTAGCAATCAGCCCCAGCATTTT.

This chain connects TRBV19 to TRBJ2-1, with 9 bases aligning to TRBD2. With V trimmed by 6 bases and J by 7 bases, 13 bases remained unmatched. From germline, CDR1 is LNHDA and CDR2 SQIVND (reference sequence). This CDR3 has 16 amino acids. CDR3 sequence (DNA): TGTGCCAGTAGGAGATTAGCGGGAGTGAGTGGGAATGAGCAGTTCTTC. Translating it yields CASRRLAGVSGNEQFF.

V and J are TRBV28 and TRBJ1-5; TRBD1 aligns across 7 bases. Germline V gene data show CDR1 as MDHEN and CDR2 as SYDVKM. After removal of 3 bases from V and 7 bases from J, the junction contained 9 bases not matched to a gene. This CDR3 is 15 amino acids long. CDR3 bases: TGTGCCAGCAGTTTCTCCCCAGGGGGTCGGCAGCCCCAGCATTTT. Translated, it gives CASSFSPGGRQPQHF.

V usage is TRBV11-1 and J usage is TRBJ2-7; 8 bases line up with TRBD2. The germline gives CDR1 SGHAT, CDR2 FQDESV (reference sequence). This CDR3 has 14 amino acids. With V trimmed by 5 bases and J by 3 bases, 6 bases remained unmatched. Written as DNA, the CDR3 is TGTGCCAGCAGCCGGGAGGGGGGTGACTACGAGCAGTACTTC. Amino acid sequence: CASSREGGDYEQYF.

The gene calls are TRBV18 and TRBJ2-7; 7 bases are a match to TRBD2. Trimming at V came to 11 bases and at J to 2 bases, leaving 12 bases not matched to a gene. The CDR3 is 14 amino acids. Germline V gives CDR1 KGHSH, CDR2 LQKENI. The CDR3 protein is CAGRASGSAYEQYF. The DNA for the CDR3 is TGTGCCGGGCGAGCTAGCGGCAGCGCCTACGAGCAGTACTTC.

The V and J genes are TRBV5-6 and TRBJ2-5, with D possibly matching TRBD1 (6 bases). In germline, CDR1 is SGHDT, CDR2 YYEEEE. CDR3 length equals 14 residues. Trimming pared 0 bases from V and 3 bases from J, leaving 9 bases between. CDR3 in amino acids: CASSLGAGEETQYF. In DNA form, the CDR3 reads TGTGCCAGCAGCTTGGGAGCAGGGGAAGAGACCCAGTACTTC. Filled out from reference TRBV5-6 and TRBJ2-5, the complete variable domain reads DAGVTQSPTHLIKTRGQQVTLRCSPKSGHDTVSWYQQALGQGPQFIFQYYEEEERQRGNFPDRFSGHQFPNYSSELNVNALLLGDSALYLCASSLGAGEETQYFGPGTRLLVL.

The J gene is TRBJ2-6, the V gene TRBV4-3; D is perhaps TRBD1 (5 bases). The CDR3 is 17 residues long. V dropped 2 bases and J dropped 0 bases, with 11 bases sitting between them. The germline V gene encodes CDR1 LGHNA and CDR2 YSLEER. CDR3 sequence (DNA): TGCGCCAGCAGCCAACAATCGACAGTCTCTGGGGCCAACGTCCTGACTTTC. Its protein product is CASSQQSTVSGANVLTF.

The chain recombines TRBV6-1 with TRBJ1-1; 9 bases are a match to TRBD1. With V trimmed by 3 bases and J by 2 bases, 7 bases remained unmatched. The CDR3 is made up of 16 amino acids. Germline loops: CDR1 MNHNS, CDR2 SASEGT. CDR3 DNA: TGTGCCAGCAGTGATCACGTGGACAGGGGAAACACTGAAGCTTTCTTT. This gives the protein CASSDHVDRGNTEAFF.

V gene TRBV29-1 combines with J gene TRBJ2-3; TRBD2 matches 13 bases. CDR1 is SQVTM and CDR2 is ANQGSEA in the germline V gene. V lost 3 bases to trimming and J lost 4 bases; unmatched junction nucleotides: 4. The CDR3 totals 15 residues. CDR3 region: CSVDQGLAGPDTQYF. In nucleotides, the CDR3 is TGCAGCGTTGACCAGGGACTAGCGGGGCCAGATACGCAGTATTTT.

The V call is TRBV10-3, the J call TRBJ1-2; 11 bases align to TRBD1. Germline assignment: CDR1 ENHRY and CDR2 SYGVKD. The length of the CDR3 is 13 residues. Trimming removed 8 bases from V and 2 bases from J; junction bases left unmatched: 1. The CDR3 bases are TGTGCCATCGGACAGGGGGCCAACTATGGCTACACCTTC. Translation: CAIGQGANYGYTF.

The CDR3 reads CASSLAGEYEQYF. In nucleotides, the CDR3 is TGCGCCAGCAGCTTGGCGGGGGAATACGAGCAGTACTTC. This sequence joins TRBV5-1 and TRBJ2-7; tentatively, D is TRBD2 (6 bases). The CDR3 loop spans 13 amino acids. The V end was cut by 0 bases, the J end by 4 bases, with 8 bases between. Germline V lookup: CDR1 SGHRS, CDR2 YFSETQ.